This T cell receptor beta chain was identified in a study of T cell repertoires in cytomegalovirus infection. MiXCR, run by TCRdb on the reads, gives a single entry per CDR3 protein. The data hold some 920,000 distinct CDR3 sequences, with 30% to 40% observed a single time. Study-wide points: Summed public TCR beta family frequency identified CMV carriers bearing the relevant HLA.

Comments on this clonotype: Its antigen is unknown. With a much larger clone just one base away, this may be a read error.

CDR1 and CDR2 (germline): SGHTA, FQGNSA. This CDR3 comprises 16 residues. The J gene is TRBJ1-5, the V gene TRBV7-2; 7 bases line up with TRBD1. Sequences were derived from cultured CD8+ T cells from PBMCs, sampled from culture after CMV antigen stimulation. This receptor was identified in a human donor in good health (CMV status not recorded). Some clones in this sample may be carry-over from other donors' samples. The CDR3 loop is CASSHQGGEGNQPRHF. The CDR3 DNA is TGTGCCAGCAGCCATCAGGGGGGAGAAGGCAATCAGCCCCGGCATTTT.